The next 22 T cell receptor beta chains were all read from a single sample in a study of T cell changes during pregnancy in multiple sclerosis. Assay: immunoSEQ multiplex PCR; the TCRdb copy retains only in-frame clones and omits some. The sample shows tens of thousands of clones, 85% to 90% of them seen only once. The sample was CD4+ T cells from peripheral blood mononuclear cells, taken in the first trimester of pregnancy. The receptors were sampled from a female donor with multiple sclerosis, enrolled in a pregnancy study.

This sequence joins TRBV14 and TRBJ1-2; D is uncertain. CDR3 length: 14 residues. The V and J ends lost 1 base and 8 bases respectively, with 14 bases between them. Germline V gene lookup returns CDR1 SGHDN and CDR2 FVKESK. DNA of the CDR3: TGTGCCAGCAGCCAAGGGGCAGGCTCTCGGGGCTACACCTTC. Translated, it gives CASSQGAGSRGYTF.

V and J are TRBV19 and TRBJ1-1; 10 nucleotides match TRBD1. Germline CDR1 reads LNHDA; CDR2 reads SQIVND (reference sequence). CDR3 length: 16 residues. Trimming removed 4 bases from V and 5 bases from J; junction bases left unmatched: 10. The CDR3 protein is CASSRTGGRVGTEAFF. In nucleotides, the CDR3 is TGTGCCAGTAGTAGGACAGGGGGTAGGGTTGGGACTGAAGCTTTCTTT. The full variable domain, in which reference TRBV19 and TRBJ1-1 provide the parts outside the CDR3, is DGGITQSPKYLFRKEGQNVTLSCEQNLNHDAMYWYRQDPGQGLRLIYYSQIVNDFQKGDIAEGYSVSREKKESFPLTVTSAQKNPTAFYLCASSRTGGRVGTEAFFGQGTRLTVV.

This clone is labeled as medium-sized. The genes are TRBV4-1 and TRBJ1-4; 11 nucleotides agree with TRBD1. CDR3 length: 17 residues. Per the germline V gene, CDR1 is MGHRA and CDR2 is YSYEKL. Trimming at V came to 3 bases and at J to 5 bases, leaving 8 bases not matched to a gene. CDR3 in DNA: TGCGCCAGCAGCCATGTAGGTCGGGACAGGGGGAATGAAAAACTGTTTTTT. This sequence encodes CASSHVGRDRGNEKLFF.

The gene calls are TRBV29-1 and TRBJ2-5; D is possibly TRBD1 (6 bases). This CDR3 spans 13 amino acids. The germline V gene has CDR1 SQVTM and CDR2 ANQGSEA. Trimming pared 6 bases from V and 4 bases from J, leaving 15 bases between. CDR3 nucleotide sequence: TGCAGCGTCTATGGCAGGGGTCGAGAGACCCAGTACTTC. Encoded protein: CSVYGRGRETQYF.

This chain links TRBV2 with TRBJ1-1; no firm D call. Germline V gene sequence: CDR1 SNHLY, CDR2 FYNNEI. The CDR3 is made up of 15 amino acids. Trimming removed 2 bases at V and 1 base at J, with 11 bases between. This CDR3 reads CASSEIGQPNTEAFF. In DNA form, the CDR3 reads TGTGCCAGCAGTGAAATTGGGCAGCCGAACACTGAAGCTTTCTTT. Variable domain in full (rest from reference TRBV2 and TRBJ1-1): EPEVTQTPSHQVTQMGQEVILRCVPISNHLYFYWYRQILGQKVEFLVSFYNNEISEKSEIFDDQFSVERPDGSNFTLKIRSTKLEDSAMYFCASSEIGQPNTEAFFGQGTRLTVV.

The chain recombines TRBV11-3 with TRBJ2-3; possible D gene TRBD2, 6 bases. CDR3 length: 13 amino acids. CDR1 SGHNT and CDR2 YENEEA come from the germline V gene. Trimming removed 6 bases at V and 6 bases at J, with 13 bases between. The DNA of the CDR3 is TGTGCCAGCAGTCAGGAGGGGCGGGATACGCAGTATTTT. Protein product: CASSQEGRDTQYF.

The rearrangement links TRBV19 to TRBJ1-3, with D uncertain. Deletions cut 9 bases from V and 4 bases from J, with 16 bases between. The CDR3 totals 14 residues. Germline lookup yields CDR1 LNHDA and CDR2 SQIVND (reference sequence). Here the CDR3 reads CASDTGMVGNTIYF. CDR3 nucleotides: TGTGCCAGCGATACGGGGATGGTCGGAAACACCATATATTTT.

V usage is TRBV28 and J usage is TRBJ1-3; a weak D match, TRBD1 (5 bases). This CDR3 region has 15 residues. The germline gives CDR1 MDHEN, CDR2 SYDVKM. V shed 2 bases and J shed 3 bases, with 11 bases lying between them. CDR3 region: CASSLPGTVGNTIYF. The CDR3 bases are TGTGCCAGCAGTTTACCGGGGACTGTTGGAAACACCATATATTTT.

The rearrangement joins TRBV6-1 to TRBJ1-1; 7 bases map to TRBD1. V lost 6 bases and J lost 5; bases outside the gene matches: 0. CDR3 length equals 11 residues. In germline, CDR1 is MNHNS, CDR2 SASEGT. CDR3 protein: CASSRGTEAFF. As DNA, the CDR3 is TGTGCCAGCAGCAGGGGGACTGAAGCTTTCTTT.

The chain links TRBV5-1 to TRBJ2-1, with TRBD2 identical over 9 bases. This CDR3 has 15 residues. J gave up 3 bases and V 0 bases, and 1 base lay outside the gene matches. Germline V CDR1 and CDR2: SGHRS, YFSETQ. CDR3 amino acids: CASSLGSGSYNEQFF. The DNA for the CDR3 is TGCGCCAGCAGCTTGGGTAGCGGGAGCTACAATGAGCAGTTCTTC.

The chain combines TRBV11-2 with TRBJ2-2; TRBD1 aligns across 8 bases. The ends lost 1 base at V and 6 bases at J; junction bases unmatched: 4. CDR1 and CDR2 from the germline V gene are SGHAT and FQNNGV. The CDR3 extends over 15 amino acids. The CDR3 nucleotides read TGTGCCAGCAGCTTAGGGACAGGGTATTCCGGGGAGCTGTTTTTT. Protein sequence: CASSLGTGYSGELFF.

This rearrangement joins TRBV29-1 to TRBJ1-2; 10 bases align to TRBD1. CDR1 SQVTM and CDR2 ANQGSEA come from the germline V gene. Losses at the gene ends were 7 bases for V and 3 bases for J; bases not matched to a gene: 5. The CDR3 extends over 13 amino acids. This chain's CDR3 is CSGRTGGDYGYTF. CDR3 DNA: TGCAGCGGTCGGACAGGGGGGGACTATGGCTACACCTTC.

The rearrangement links TRBV6-5 to TRBJ2-7; 9 positions match TRBD1. Germline CDR1 reads MNHEY; CDR2 reads SVGAGI. Trimming at V came to 2 bases and at J to 6 bases, leaving 11 bases not matched to a gene. This CDR3 region has 16 residues. The CDR3 loop reads CASSYPWGQGEGEQYF. The CDR3 coding sequence is TGTGCCAGCAGTTACCCCTGGGGACAGGGAGAGGGCGAGCAGTACTTC.

In this sample, this clone turned up once. The chain couples TRBV2 to TRBJ1-2, with D perhaps TRBD1 (6 bases). Germline values: CDR1 SNHLY, CDR2 FYNNEI. CDR3 size: 15 residues. Trimming cost V 7 bases and J 4 bases, with 19 bases left between them. CDR3 residues: CASNKRTDLPYGYTF. DNA for the CDR3: TGTGCCAGCAATAAAAGGACAGACCTACCCTATGGCTACACCTTC.

This chain joins TRBV6-1 and TRBJ1-5; TRBD1 matches 8 bases. V lost 2 bases to trimming and J lost 10 bases; unmatched junction nucleotides: 16. Germline assignment: CDR1 MNHNS and CDR2 SASEGT. The CDR3 sequence is 17 residues long. CDR3 sequence reads: CASSERWRGTGLLPQHF. The DNA for the CDR3 is TGTGCCAGCAGTGAACGGTGGCGGGGGACAGGACTTTTACCCCAGCATTTT.

As regards this clone: At one boundary the junction diverges from the germline segment, which might be a read error. This chain connects TRBV30 to TRBJ2-1, with 11 nucleotides matching TRBD2. The CDR3 sequence is 14 residues long. Looked up from germline, CDR1 is GTSNPN and CDR2 is SVGIG (reference sequence). The CDR3: CACRLAGSSNEQFF. The CDR3 DNA follows: TGTGCCTGCCGACTAGCGGGGTCCTCCAATGAGCAGTTCTTC.

The table lists this clone with a count of one. V usage is TRBV7-2 and J usage is TRBJ2-1; D is uncertain. Germline assignment: CDR1 SGHTA and CDR2 FQGNSA. This CDR3 has 13 residues. Between the trimmed V and J ends, which lost 6 bases and 8 bases, there was a span of 14 bases. The DNA for the CDR3 is TGTGCCAGCAGTCGTACCCCCCGGGATGAGCAGTTCTTC. Translation: CASSRTPRDEQFF.

The chain joins TRBV11-2 to TRBJ2-5, with TRBD2 identical over 12 bases. CDR1 and CDR2 from the germline V gene are SGHAT and FQNNGV. CDR3 length: 16 residues. Germline trimming cut 7 bases from V and 5 bases from J; bases unmatched to any gene: 11. CDR3 DNA: TGTGCCAGCACCTCGACTAGCGGGAGTCCGGGGGAGACCCAGTACTTC. It codes for CASTSTSGSPGETQYF.

This chain links TRBV6-4 with TRBJ2-3, with a possible D match to TRBD1 (5 bases). The CDR3 totals 13 residues. Trimming cost V 6 bases and J 4 bases, with 11 bases left between them. Germline CDR1 reads MRHNA; CDR2 reads SNTAGT. The DNA for the CDR3 is TGTGCCAGCAGCGACCAGGGCGCAGATACGCAGTATTTT. Translating it yields CASSDQGADTQYF.

V usage is TRBV6-1 and J usage is TRBJ2-7, with D tentatively TRBD2 (7 bases). V was trimmed by 4 bases and J by 7 bases, leaving 17 bases between them. In germline, CDR1 is MNHNS, CDR2 SASEGT. This CDR3 comprises 14 residues. In nucleotides, the CDR3 is TGTGCCAGCAGTGTCTCACGGGGGGCGGGTGAGCAGTACTTC. Its protein is CASSVSRGAGEQYF.

The V gene is TRBV9, the J gene TRBJ2-7; 11 positions agree with TRBD2. V lost 3 bases and J lost 5; bases outside the gene matches: 4. CDR1 and CDR2 (germline): SGDLS, YYNGEE. CDR3 size: 14 residues. The CDR3 sequence is CASSATSGTNEQYF. CDR3 DNA sequence: TGTGCCAGCAGCGCGACTAGCGGGACTAACGAGCAGTACTTC.

The gene calls are TRBV18 and TRBJ1-2; TRBD1 matches at 7 bases. The V gene end was trimmed by 0 bases and the J gene end by 2 bases; junction bases not matched to a gene: 6. This CDR3 region has 16 residues. CDR1 is KGHSH and CDR2 is LQKENI in the germline V gene. CDR3 amino acids: CASSPPWAGGNYGYTF. The DNA of the CDR3 is TGTGCCAGCTCACCACCGTGGGCAGGGGGAAACTATGGCTACACCTTC.